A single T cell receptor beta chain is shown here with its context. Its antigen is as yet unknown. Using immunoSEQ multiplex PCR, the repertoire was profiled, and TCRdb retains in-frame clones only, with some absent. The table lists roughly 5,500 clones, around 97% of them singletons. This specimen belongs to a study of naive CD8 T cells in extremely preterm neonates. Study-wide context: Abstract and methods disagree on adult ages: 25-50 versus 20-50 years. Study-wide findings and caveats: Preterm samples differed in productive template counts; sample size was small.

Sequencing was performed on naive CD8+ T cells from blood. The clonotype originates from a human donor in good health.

The CDR3 nucleotides read TGCGCCAGCAGCCAAATGGGACAATTAATGAACACTGAAGCTTTCTTT. Translation: CASSQMGQLMNTEAFF. The chain combines TRBV4-1 with TRBJ1-1, with D perhaps matching TRBD1 (6 bases). Between the trimmed V and J ends, which lost 2 bases and 0 bases, there was a span of 13 bases. The CDR3 contains 16 residues. Germline V CDR1 and CDR2: MGHRA, YSYEKL.